A selection of T cell receptor beta chains follows, all from one sample in a study of regulatory T cells in long-lasting Graves disease. Each CDR3 protein is one row after TCRdb ran MiXCR on the multiplex PCR reads. The sample has about 400,000 distinct CDR3 sequences; around 16% are singletons. Separately, the same data were catalogued under a study of T cells in Graves' hyperthyroidism and ophthalmopathy.

Specimen: peripheral blood mononuclear cells (PBMCs), collected at new diagnosis, from a patient treated with antithyroid drugs. These receptors came from a woman aged 40-49 years with Graves disease. Both conserved end residues are part of each CDR3. Fields, in order: V gene, J gene, D gene, clone size, CDR3 protein, CDR3 DNA. D genes are given only for firm matches. Clone size is given for some rows only: seen once, a few or many times, or a class if the clone is expanded.

V: TRBV28; J: TRBJ1-2; D: -; size: many; CDR3: CASRVDRNYGYTF; DNA: TGTGCCAGCAGGGTGGACAGAAACTATGGCTACACCTTC
V: TRBV2; J: TRBJ2-7; D: TRBD2; size: many; CDR3: CASTGTSGIRNEQYF; DNA: TGTGCCAGCACGGGGACTAGCGGGATAAGGAACGAGCAGTACTTC
V: TRBV19; J: TRBJ2-7; D: -; size: -; CDR3: CASSIAGPSSYEQYF; DNA: TGTGCCAGTAGTATAGCGGGCCCGAGCTCCTACGAGCAGTACTTC
V: TRBV10-2; J: TRBJ1-5; D: -; size: many; CDR3: CASSLGQGQPQHF; DNA: TGCGCCAGCAGTCTAGGTCAGGGTCAGCCCCAGCATTTT
V: TRBV6-1; J: TRBJ2-5; D: -; size: -; CDR3: CASTPRPQETQYF; DNA: TGTGCCAGCACGCCCCGACCCCAAGAGACCCAGTACTTC
V: TRBV28; J: TRBJ2-4; D: -; size: many; CDR3: CASSPVWGLAKNIQYF; DNA: TGTGCCAGCAGCCCAGTTTGGGGATTAGCCAAAAACATTCAGTACTTC
V: TRBV5-5; J: TRBJ2-7; D: -; size: few; CDR3: CASSLGAGEPYEQYF; DNA: TGTGCCAGCAGCTTGGGCGCAGGGGAGCCCTACGAGCAGTACTTC
V: TRBV20-1; J: TRBJ1-1; D: -; size: -; CDR3: CSATDPLTASVEAFF; DNA: TGCAGTGCCACGGACCCCTTGACAGCTTCGGTTGAAGCTTTCTTT
V: TRBV14; J: TRBJ2-7; D: -; size: many; CDR3: CASSFGTGEQYF; DNA: TGTGCCAGCAGCTTTGGGACCGGCGAGCAGTACTTC
V: TRBV19; J: TRBJ1-5; D: TRBD1; size: many; CDR3: CASRDRAGNSNQPQHF; DNA: TGTGCCAGTAGGGACAGGGCGGGTAACAGCAATCAGCCCCAGCATTTT
V: TRBV5-1; J: TRBJ1-1; D: -; size: many; CDR3: CASSQHYEETEAFF; DNA: TGCGCCAGCAGCCAACACTATGAAGAAACCGAAGCTTTCTTT
V: TRBV12-3/TRBV12-4; J: TRBJ1-2; D: TRBD1; size: many; CDR3: CASGDRGPYGYTF; DNA: TGTGCCAGCGGAGACAGGGGTCCCTATGGCTACACCTTC
V: TRBV28; J: TRBJ2-7; D: -; size: many; CDR3: CASRMAGATYEQYF; DNA: TGTGCCAGCAGGATGGCCGGGGCCACCTACGAGCAGTACTTC
V: TRBV7-8; J: TRBJ2-1; D: -; size: -; CDR3: CASSLEQGSYNEQFF; DNA: TGTGCCAGCAGCTTAGAACAGGGCTCCTACAATGAGCAGTTCTTC
V: TRBV19; J: TRBJ1-2; D: -; size: -; CDR3: CASSIGPQNYGYTF; DNA: TGTGCCAGTAGTATAGGGCCGCAGAACTATGGCTACACCTTC
V: TRBV15; J: TRBJ1-2; D: -; size: many; CDR3: CATSRDGKGDGYTF; DNA: TGTGCCACCAGCAGAGACGGGAAAGGAGATGGCTACACCTTC
V: TRBV28; J: TRBJ1-1; D: -; size: many; CDR3: CASSSPGPVLAFF; DNA: TGTGCCAGCAGTTCCCCCGGACCGGTTTTGGCTTTCTTT
V: TRBV13; J: TRBJ2-3; D: -; size: -; CDR3: CASSGVGSSTDTQYF; DNA: TGTGCCAGCAGCGGAGTGGGGTCTAGCACAGATACGCAGTATTTT
V: TRBV12-3/TRBV12-4; J: TRBJ1-4; D: -; size: -; CDR3: CASRTEGFGEKLFF; DNA: TGTGCCAGCAGGACCGAGGGGTTCGGTGAAAAACTGTTTTTT
V: TRBV27; J: TRBJ2-7; D: -; size: many; CDR3: CASSTSAGGVDEQYF; DNA: TGTGCCAGCAGTACCAGCGCAGGAGGGGTCGACGAGCAGTACTTC
V: TRBV6-1; J: TRBJ1-5; D: TRBD1; size: -; CDR3: CASSIYRGGNQPQHF; DNA: TGTGCCAGCAGCATTTACAGGGGAGGCAATCAGCCCCAGCATTTT
V: TRBV7-2; J: TRBJ2-4; D: -; size: -; CDR3: CASSPILAKNIQYF; DNA: TGTGCCAGCAGTCCAATACTAGCCAAAAACATTCAGTACTTC
V: TRBV6-2/TRBV6-3; J: TRBJ2-7; D: -; size: -; CDR3: CASSYSQTSSTYEQYF; DNA: TGTGCCAGCAGTTACTCTCAGACGTCAAGTACCTACGAGCAGTACTTC
V: TRBV28; J: TRBJ1-4; D: -; size: few; CDR3: CASSRSWEKLFF; DNA: TGTGCCAGCAGCCGTAGTTGGGAAAAACTGTTTTTT
V: TRBV2; J: TRBJ2-7; D: -; size: many; CDR3: CASSDTVGYEQYF; DNA: TGTGCCAGCAGTGATACTGTCGGGTACGAGCAGTACTTC
V: TRBV12-3/TRBV12-4; J: TRBJ1-2; D: -; size: many; CDR3: CASRISANYGYTF; DNA: TGTGCCAGCAGGATAAGCGCTAACTATGGCTACACCTTC
V: TRBV29-1; J: TRBJ1-2; D: -; size: -; CDR3: CSVLRGGRNYGYTF; DNA: TGCAGCGTCCTAAGGGGGGGTAGGAACTATGGCTACACCTTC
V: TRBV7-9; J: TRBJ2-7; D: -; size: many; CDR3: CASSLVGKAYEQYF; DNA: TGTGCCAGCAGCTTAGTTGGGAAGGCCTACGAGCAGTACTTC
V: TRBV7-2; J: TRBJ1-5; D: -; size: many; CDR3: CASSLVGQSNQPQHF; DNA: TGTGCCAGCAGCTTAGTTGGACAGAGCAATCAGCCCCAGCATTTT
V: TRBV6-9; J: TRBJ2-7; D: TRBD1; size: -; CDR3: CASSYFPAGTGGFYEQYF; DNA: TGTGCCAGCAGTTACTTCCCGGCGGGGACAGGGGGGTTCTACGAGCAGTACTTC
V: TRBV28; J: TRBJ2-7; D: TRBD1; size: -; CDR3: CASSGTENYEQYF; DNA: TGTGCCAGCAGCGGGACAGAGAATTACGAGCAGTACTTC
V: TRBV19; J: TRBJ2-3; D: -; size: -; CDR3: CASSSQRDTQYF; DNA: TGTGCCAGTAGCTCTCAGCGGGATACGCAGTATTTT
V: TRBV20-1; J: TRBJ2-5; D: -; size: -; CDR3: CSARRGQETQYF; DNA: TGCAGTGCTAGAAGGGGTCAAGAGACCCAGTACTTC
V: TRBV20-1; J: TRBJ1-3; D: -; size: -; CDR3: CSARDLGGADSGNTIYF; DNA: TGCAGTGCTAGAGATTTGGGTGGGGCAGACTCTGGAAACACCATATATTTT
V: TRBV11-2; J: TRBJ2-2; D: -; size: many; CDR3: CASGGANTGELFF; DNA: TGTGCCAGCGGCGGGGCGAACACCGGGGAGCTGTTTTTT
V: TRBV7-9; J: TRBJ2-7; D: -; size: -; CDR3: CASSLAQPPYEQYF; DNA: TGTGCCAGCAGCTTAGCGCAACCTCCCTACGAGCAGTACTTC
V: TRBV10-3; J: TRBJ1-3; D: -; size: -; CDR3: CAISVEESGNTIYF; DNA: TGTGCCATCAGTGTAGAGGAATCTGGAAACACCATATATTTT
V: TRBV11-3; J: TRBJ2-1; D: -; size: few; CDR3: CASSTRLRQYEQFF; DNA: TGTGCCAGCAGCACCAGACTACGACAATATGAGCAGTTCTTC
V: TRBV13; J: TRBJ2-7; D: -; size: few; CDR3: CASSWQNSYEQYF; DNA: TGTGCCAGCAGTTGGCAAAACTCCTACGAGCAGTACTTC
V: TRBV27; J: TRBJ1-6; D: -; size: many; CDR3: CASSLSPGRDNSPLHF; DNA: TGTGCCAGCAGTTTATCGCCAGGGAGGGATAATTCACCCCTCCACTTT
V: TRBV5-1; J: TRBJ2-1; D: -; size: many; CDR3: CASSMVRPGSYNEQFF; DNA: TGCGCCAGCAGCATGGTGCGCCCTGGCTCCTACAATGAGCAGTTCTTC
V: TRBV7-2; J: TRBJ2-7; D: -; size: many; CDR3: CASSFDSLATSYEQYF; DNA: TGTGCCAGCAGCTTTGACAGCCTAGCGACCTCCTACGAGCAGTACTTC